This T cell receptor (delta chain) emerged from a study of Vδ1+ human thymocytes. Vdelta1+ thymocyte sorts reached between about 97% and 99.6% purity. There are 19 residues in the CDR3. Germline V gene lookup returns CDR1 TSWWSYY and CDR2 QGS. The V segment lost 4 bases and the J segment 0 bases; nucleotides outside the gene matches: 14. Extracted RNA was reverse transcribed into cDNA. The CDR3 regions were amplified by multiplex PCR from V-gene primers to a constant-region primer. TCRdb repeated clone calling on the multiplex PCR reads with CATT. The profile shows 23,000 or so delta-chain clones, roughly 29% of them singletons. Study results and caveats: Thymic delta-chain repertoires held approximately 20% Vdelta2 sequences and few Vdelta3, despite high sort purity. TRG sequences recurred across donors, whereas TRD sequences stayed essentially private. Highly polyclonal TRG and TRD repertoires with Gaussian CDR3 length distributions appeared in thymus.

This clone was seen a few times. Its antigen is undetermined. The source of this sequence is a boy in the first two years of life who had congenital heart surgery. V gene TRDV1 combines with J gene TRDJ1; TRDD3 agrees at 10 bases. The sample was Vdelta1+ gamma-delta thymocytes from the thymus. The subset is: FACS-sorted CD3+ TCRalphabeta- TCRVdelta1+ TCRVdelta2- thymocytes. This CDR3 reads CALGVPNPWGIPYTDKLIF. CDR3 nucleotide sequence: TGTGCTCTTGGGGTACCCAACCCATGGGGGATACCCTACACCGATAAACTCATCTTT.